This TCR beta chain was identified in a study of blood T cell repertoires in COVID-19. For the study at large: Sources were T cells, B-cell-depleted T cells, or PBMCs; the material itself was cDNA or gDNA.

The Seattle patients, enrolled during active infection, were followed longitudinally. The trim removed 4 bases at V and 1 base at J, leaving 1 base unmatched. The CDR3 has 14 amino acids. Germline V CDR1 and CDR2: SNHLY, FYNNEI. Repertoires were generated with immunoSEQ multiplex PCR, while TCRdb's copy carries only in-frame clones and drops some. The sample carries 450,000 or so clones, 89% recorded once. The receptor was derived from a woman between 35 and 50 years old with COVID-19, enrolled during active disease. This chain uses TRBV2 with TRBJ1-2; 9 bases map to TRBD1. The material sequenced was peripheral blood. This CDR3 reads CASSGTGDNYGYTF. The DNA for the CDR3 is TGTGCCAGCAGTGGGACAGGGGATAACTATGGCTACACCTTC.